The text below deals with one T cell receptor beta chain. Its target antigen remains unknown. Per-base quality was not reported, and no clone a single base away is much larger than it. The CDR3 regions of human TCRbeta chains were analyzed by immunosequencing. Turning to the authors' computational methods: TCRs in the repertoires were compared against a reference library of SARS-CoV-2-specific TCRs that had been generated with the MIRA antigen-specificity platform. Breadth was defined as the fraction of unique TCRs that were SARS-CoV-2-associated, and depth was defined as the fraction of total T cells that were SARS-CoV-2-associated. Using the MIRA data, each spike-specific TCR was assigned both to the spike region to which the TCR was reactive and to a CD4 or CD8 class. Log10-transformed breadth and depth values were compared by one-way ANOVA with Sidak's multiple comparisons tests. The table was pulled from immuneACCESS by TCRdb, which kept in-frame rearrangements only. Such tables lose some clones; where checked, under half of the loss comes from unresolved V genes, and the rest has no known cause. V and J calls and clone size follow that table, whereas D and trimming were derived from the DNA. The sample has 150,000 to 200,000 clones on record, around 94% of them singletons. The ten largest clones take up roughly 5% of the sample.

The sample belongs to a study of T cell responses to AZD1222 COVID-19 vaccine listed by TCRdb under 2021. Notes on the research overall: A total of 230 to 250 trial participants underwent TCR sequencing, of whom nearly 210 had received two doses of AZD1222 and 26 had received two doses of the MenACWY control vaccine. Enrollment into the trials was organized by age into subgroups of 18-55, 56-69 and 70-plus years, and those subgroups contained approximately 150, 30 and 60 TCR-sequenced participants, respectively. What the work shows at the level of the full study, not this receptor alone: A significant rise in spike-specific TCR breadth and depth was observed after two AZD1222 doses relative to day 0 and relative to MenACWY recipients. In the small 56-69-year group, the increase in depth fell short of significance, most likely because of low power. Because no samples from the day 14 peak response were available, repertoires could be characterized only after the peak T cell response. Participants were mostly white British and included more females than males, and it was suggested by the authors that clonal diversity may have been underestimated. CD4 TCRs associated with the vaccine covered the entire spike protein, and the dominant responses were in regions 160-218 and 743-854. Only five to seven AZD1222 recipients were SARS-CoV-2 seropositive at baseline, limiting conclusions about previously exposed vaccinees. Nearly half of unique spike-specific TCRs reportedly recognized epitopes outside regions mutated in the B.1.351 and B.1.1.7 variants.

The sample's time point label is to be understood as: about 28 days (+/-7) after the second vaccine dose. AZD1222 recipients whose second dose came at about 4 weeks and those whose second dose came at about 12 weeks were combined into one group, since spike-specific TCR depth and breadth did not differ between the two schedules. Vaccinee samples came from UK trials COV001 and COV002, including a single-blind randomized controlled phase 2/3 trial of AZD1222 (ChAdOx1 nCoV-19) in healthy adults. For TCRbeta chain sequencing, PBMC samples from trial participants were taken at day 0 and at day 28 after the second dose. According to the germline V gene, CDR1 reads SNHLY and CDR2 reads FYNNEI. The CDR3 spans 14 residues, from the cysteine through the phenylalanine. Left in the record is the CDR3 DNA by itself, 42 bases read in frame from the first base. Trimming removed 7 bases from V and 2 bases from J, leaving 15 bases between the germline ends.

The origin of this receptor is an adult who received the AZD1222 COVID-19 vaccine. The rearrangement combines TRBV2 with TRBJ2-7, with the D gene uncertain. The sample was peripheral blood, taken 28 days after the second AZD1222 dose. The encoded CDR3 is CASIGTVGTYEQYF. Here is the DNA: TGTGCCAGCATCGGCACGGTCGGCACCTACGAGCAGTACTTC.